This entry lists 10 T cell receptor beta chains sequenced from one sample in a study of tumor-infiltrating lymphocytes in oesophageal squamous cell carcinoma. TCRdb reprocessed the PCR reads via MiXCR and lists one record per CDR3 protein. The sample yields approximately 2,400 distinct CDR3 sequences, under 15% seen once. Sequenced: esophageal tumor tissue. The origin of the receptors is a male donor with esophageal squamous cell carcinoma.

Note on this clonotype: The CDR3 carries no conserved terminal phenylalanine or tryptophan, so it likely arises from a read error. It is unclear where the CDR3 begins or ends on the DNA, so no DNA is shown, and the CDR3 is as TCRdb lists it. The V gene is TRBV7-2, the J gene TRBJ2-3; the table calls TRBD1, which could not be checked here. A total of 22 residues make up the CDR3, ends included. Germline CDR1 reads SGHTA; CDR2 reads FQGNSA. The CDR3 region is CASSPGPLSPGQGAGETQYFGP.

This clonotype was detected only a few times. A much larger clone differs by one base, so this may be a read error. This chain links TRBV28 with TRBJ2-7, with TRBD2 matching 8 bases. Germline V gene data show CDR1 as MDHEN and CDR2 as SYDVKM. CDR3 length: 17 residues. The V gene end was trimmed by 2 bases and the J gene end by 7 bases; junction bases not matched to a gene: 16. The CDR3 here is CASSLLFLAGHYNEQYF. DNA of the CDR3: TGTGCCAGCAGTTTACTTTTCCTAGCGGGCCACTATAATGAGCAGTACTTC.

This clonotype was found many times. The chain joins TRBV6-4 to TRBJ2-3, with 8 bases aligning to TRBD1. V trimming: 5 bases; J trimming: 5 bases; junction bases outside the gene matches: 9. Per the germline V gene, CDR1 is MRHNA and CDR2 is SNTAGT. This CDR3 has 15 amino acids. DNA of the CDR3: TGTGCCAGCAGTTTGCAGGGGGCGAGTGGAGATACGCAGTATTTT. As protein: CASSLQGASGDTQYF.

This clonotype occurred many times. The conserved closing phenylalanine or tryptophan is absent in this CDR3, likely reflecting a read error. The DNA is omitted, as the CDR3 cannot be located on it reliably, and the CDR3 follows TCRdb's listing. This chain connects TRBV7-2 to TRBJ2-7; TRBD1 is taken as the D call from the table, unchecked against the DNA. The CDR3 length is 14 residues, termini included. CDR1 and CDR2 from the germline V gene are SGHTA and FQGNSA. CDR3 sequence: CASSLAGGGYTFGS.

In its sample, this clonotype was seen once. The J gene is TRBJ2-3, the V gene TRBV6-2 or TRBV6-3; D possibly matches TRBD1 or TRBD2 (6 bases each). The CDR3 sequence is 16 residues long. The V gene's germline CDR1 is MNHEY and CDR2 SVGEGT. Trimming removed 8 bases from V and 3 bases from J, with 21 bases in between. This chain's CDR3 is CASAFSGVSGTDTQYF. CDR3 sequence (DNA): TGTGCCAGCGCATTTTCAGGGGTTAGCGGAACAGATACGCAGTATTTT.

Sample share makes this clonotype medium-sized. The gene calls are TRBV10-3 and TRBJ2-7; no clear D gene. Looked up from germline, CDR1 is ENHRY and CDR2 is SYGVKD. V was pared by 7 bases and J by 0 bases, with 10 bases between. This CDR3 is 13 amino acids long. CDR3 coding DNA: TGTGCCATCACTTCAGGTGTCTCCTACGAGCAGTACTTC. Its protein is CAITSGVSYEQYF.

CDR3 coding DNA: TGTGCCAGCAGCTTAGAGGGGGTGAGCCGGAATTCACCCCTCCACTTT. This encodes CASSLEGVSRNSPLHF. The chain joins TRBV11-2 to TRBJ1-6; D might be TRBD1 (5 bases). The CDR3 sequence is 16 residues long. Deletions cut 0 bases from V and 7 bases from J, with 13 bases between. Germline CDR1 and CDR2: SGHAT and FQNNGV.

This clonotype is medium-sized in the sample. The rearrangement joins TRBV6-1 to TRBJ1-1; D uncertain. V was pared by 6 bases and J by 1 base, with 12 bases between. The CDR3 is 14 residues long. Per the germline V gene, CDR1 is MNHNS and CDR2 is SASEGT. In DNA, the CDR3 is TGTGCCAGCAGATCCCTCGGAAAGAACACTGAAGCTTTCTTT. It specifies CASRSLGKNTEAFF.

This clonotype was detected only a few times. V and J are TRBV12-3 or TRBV12-4 and TRBJ1-1; 8 bases are a match to TRBD1. The ends lost 10 bases at V and 1 base at J; junction bases unmatched: 5. The CDR3 runs to 13 residues. The CDR3: CATRQGKNTEAFF. The CDR3 DNA sequence: TGTGCCACCAGACAGGGGAAGAACACTGAAGCTTTCTTT.

In this sample, this clonotype turned up a few times. The genes are TRBV9 and TRBJ1-1; no reliable D call. V was pared by 0 bases and J by 5 bases, with 8 bases between. Germline V gene lookup returns CDR1 SGDLS and CDR2 YYNGEE. CDR3 length: 13 residues. The CDR3 is CASSVEGRTEAFF. The CDR3 DNA reads as TGTGCCAGCAGCGTAGAAGGGAGGACTGAAGCTTTCTTT.